This T cell receptor (beta chain) was sequenced in a study of shared clonotypes between healthy human individuals. This clone was detected many times. The CDR3 length is 16 residues. In germline, CDR1 is LNHDA, CDR2 SQIVND (reference sequence). J gave up 3 bases and V 5 bases, and 11 bases lay outside the gene matches. Assay: immunoSEQ multiplex PCR; the TCRdb copy retains only in-frame clones and omits some. In the table there are some 790,000 clones, around 70% of which are singletons. The V and J genes are TRBV19 and TRBJ2-7; TRBD2 matches 9 bases. This receptor was obtained from a young woman in good health. What was sequenced was memory CD4+ T cells sorted from blood. The subset is: CD45RA-negative fraction. This chain's CDR3 is CASSLDHGTSFYEQYF. CDR3 nucleotide sequence: TGTGCCAGTAGTCTCGATCATGGGACTAGCTTCTACGAGCAGTACTTC.